Below are 5 T cell receptor beta chains sequenced from a single sample in a study of T cell repertoires in cytomegalovirus infection (dated by TCRdb to between 2017 and 2020). In the paper's terms, the treatment or condition label means: in vitro stimulation with specific CMV peptide epitopes to enrich CMV-specific T cells. No antigen has been identified for these receptors. The sample was run on an Illumina HiSeq 1500. TCRdb applied fastp at Q25 and MiXCR to the public reads, then kept only in-frame beta chains. Entries are consolidated by CDR3 protein sequence, retaining the most common genes and DNA. This sample lists roughly 920,000 distinct CDR3 sequences; 25% to 40% were detected once. Jointly, the top ten make up roughly 13% of the sample. Here the sequenced sample was cultured CD8+ T cells from PBMCs, taken from culture after CMV antigen stimulation. These receptors all stem from a human donor in good health (CMV status not recorded). Some clones in this sample may be carry-over from other donors' samples.

This clonotype has a count of ten or more. The chain recombines TRBV7-2 with TRBJ1-5; 9 bases match TRBD1. V trimming: 5 bases; J trimming: 7 bases; junction bases outside the gene matches: 9. Germline V gene sequence: CDR1 SGHTA, CDR2 FQGNSA. The CDR3 contains 15 residues. The CDR3 DNA follows: TGTGCCAGCAGCAACGACAGGGGGAGGGGGCAGCCCCAGCATTTT. It encodes CASSNDRGRGQPQHF.

This clonotype came up a few times. The chain combines TRBV6-8 with TRBJ2-2, with D possibly matching TRBD1 (6 bases). Germline V gene data show CDR1 as MNHGY and CDR2 as SAAAGT. V was trimmed by 8 bases and J by 4 bases, leaving 14 bases between them. CDR3 size: 14 residues. The CDR3 nucleotides read TGTGCCAGCTTGAACAGGGACCGCACCGGGGAGCTGTTTTTT. This encodes CASLNRDRTGELFF.

The chain couples TRBV5-4 to TRBJ2-7; D is perhaps TRBD1 or TRBD2 (5 bases each). The CDR3 contains 15 residues. V was clipped by 0 bases and J by 6 bases, with 16 bases between them. The germline V gene encodes CDR1 SGHNT and CDR2 YYREEE (reference sequence). The CDR3 nucleotides are TGTGCCAGCAGCTTGGTCCCTGGGACCTCGGGCGAGCAGTACTTC. This codes for CASSLVPGTSGEQYF.

The CDR3 loop reads CASLDGNYGYTF. The DNA for the CDR3 is TGTGCCAGCTTGGACGGAAACTATGGCTACACCTTC. The chain links TRBV19 to TRBJ1-2; D not resolved. CDR1 and CDR2 from the germline V gene are LNHDA and SQIVND (reference sequence). V lost 9 bases to trimming and J lost 2 bases, with 10 bases between them. The CDR3 spans 12 residues.

This clonotype was picked up a small number of times. The V call is TRBV7-6, the J call TRBJ1-1, with D perhaps matching TRBD1 (5 bases). Trimming removed 5 bases at V and 2 bases at J, with 15 bases between. The CDR3 spans 15 residues. Germline CDR1 is SGHVS and CDR2 is FNYEAQ. CDR3 DNA: TGTGCCAGCAGCGGGAGATTGACAGACAACACTGAAGCTTTCTTT. Protein sequence: CASSGRLTDNTEAFF.